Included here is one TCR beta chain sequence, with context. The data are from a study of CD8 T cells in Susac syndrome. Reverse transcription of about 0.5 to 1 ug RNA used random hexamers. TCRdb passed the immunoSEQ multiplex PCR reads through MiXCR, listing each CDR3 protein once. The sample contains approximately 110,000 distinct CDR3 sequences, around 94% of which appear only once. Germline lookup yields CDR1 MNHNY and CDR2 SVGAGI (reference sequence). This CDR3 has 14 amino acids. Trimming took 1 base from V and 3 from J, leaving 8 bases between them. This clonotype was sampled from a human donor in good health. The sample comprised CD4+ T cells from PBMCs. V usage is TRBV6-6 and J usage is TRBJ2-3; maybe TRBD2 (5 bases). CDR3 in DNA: TGTGCCAGCAGTTACTGGGAGCCGACAGATACGCAGTATTTT. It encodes CASSYWEPTDTQYF.